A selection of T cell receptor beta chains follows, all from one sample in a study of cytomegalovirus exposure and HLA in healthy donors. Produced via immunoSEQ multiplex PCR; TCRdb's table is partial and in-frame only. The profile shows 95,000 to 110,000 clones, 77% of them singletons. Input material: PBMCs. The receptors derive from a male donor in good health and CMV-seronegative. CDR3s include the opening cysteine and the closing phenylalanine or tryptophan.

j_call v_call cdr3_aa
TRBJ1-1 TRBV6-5 CASRKGARTEAFF
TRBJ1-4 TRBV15 CATSRPDREAEKLFF
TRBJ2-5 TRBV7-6 CASSSDRVMEETQYF
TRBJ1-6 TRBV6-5 CASRGDSSYNSPLHF
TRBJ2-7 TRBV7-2 CASSRSGGRDEQYF
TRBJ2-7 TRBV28 CASTPDRGHHEQYF
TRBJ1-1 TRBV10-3 CAITEDRGPTEAFF
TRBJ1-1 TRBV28 CASSLGAGGGYTEAFF
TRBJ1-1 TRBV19 CASRTPGENTEAFF
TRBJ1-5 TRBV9 CASSVGDRGHQPQHF
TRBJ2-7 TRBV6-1 CASCSEGLDEQYF
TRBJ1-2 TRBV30 CAWSAGQNYGYTF
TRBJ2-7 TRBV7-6 CASSLTYREGTYEQYF
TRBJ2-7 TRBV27 CASSLAVWGQINYEQYF
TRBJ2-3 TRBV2 CASSAVLIGDTQYF
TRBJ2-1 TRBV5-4 CASSFGGREQFF
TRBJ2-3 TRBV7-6 CASSLGASGWDTQYF
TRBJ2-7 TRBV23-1 CASSPLPPGHPGYEQYF
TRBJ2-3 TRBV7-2 CASSSEIADTQYF
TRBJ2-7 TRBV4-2 CASSQVLAGAYEQYF
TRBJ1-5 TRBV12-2 CASRFPTGGESNQPQHF
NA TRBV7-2 CASSSGTSGAYSYEQYF
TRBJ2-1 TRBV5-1 CASSLVQRPGGNNEQFF
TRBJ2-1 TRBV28 CASSSTSGRFLTYNEQFF
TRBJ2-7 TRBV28 CASSLEPAGKQYF
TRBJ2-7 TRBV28 CASSLGGIGQGGYEQYF
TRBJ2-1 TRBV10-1 CASSDRSGHNEQFF
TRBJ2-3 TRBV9 CASSVLPSFDTQYF
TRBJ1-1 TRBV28 CASSPGYTEAFF
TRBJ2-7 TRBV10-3 CAISEGGTGSYEQYF
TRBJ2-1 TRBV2 CASSDRGGYDEQFF
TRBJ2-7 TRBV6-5 CASSYRGGTYEQYF
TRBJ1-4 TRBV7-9 CASSWTGNEKLFF
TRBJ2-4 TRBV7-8 CASSRQGVLAKNIQYF
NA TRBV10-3 CATSSDYEQYF
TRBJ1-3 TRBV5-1 CASSSGQGIDTIYF
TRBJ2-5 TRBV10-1 CASSELAGQETQYF
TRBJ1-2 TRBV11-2 CASSLVGGSTYGYGYTF
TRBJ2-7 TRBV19 CASSTGLAGPYEQYF
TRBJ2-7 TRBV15 CATSRQGLYEQYF
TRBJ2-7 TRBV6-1 CAGRDGKGVREQYF
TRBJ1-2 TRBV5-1 CASSLGQGWGYTF
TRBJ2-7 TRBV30 CAWSRGQSRYEQYF
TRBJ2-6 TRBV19 CASSIDPGVGANVLTF
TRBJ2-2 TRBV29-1 CSVGPRDRGRAGELFF